Below are 12 T cell receptor beta chains sequenced from a single sample in a study of PD-L1 blockade in urothelial cancer. Assay: immunoSEQ multiplex PCR; the TCRdb copy retains only in-frame clones and omits some. The sample gives around 40,000 clones, 75% to 90% of which show up once; roughly 24% is in the top ten. This sample's time point: peripheral blood 6 weeks after treatment start. The sample was PBMCs, taken around atezolizumab (anti-PD-L1) treatment. These receptors all stem from a man in his sixties with urothelial cancer.

The chain recombines TRBV25-1 with TRBJ2-1; no definite D call. This CDR3 region has 14 residues. Germline CDR1 is MGHDK and CDR2 is SYGVNS. V lost 7 bases and J lost 0, with 10 bases in between. The chain's CDR3 is CASTAVSSYNEQFF. As DNA, the CDR3 is TGTGCCAGCACTGCGGTGAGCTCCTACAATGAGCAGTTCTTC.

This rearrangement joins TRBV11-2 to TRBJ1-4, with no clear D. CDR3 size: 15 residues. V was pared by 5 bases and J by 8 bases, with 18 bases between. Germline CDR1 and CDR2: SGHAT and FQNNGV. CDR3 coding DNA: TGTGCCAGCAGCCCCGCAGGTGGAACGGGAGAAAAACTGTTTTTT. Protein: CASSPAGGTGEKLFF.

V and J are TRBV7-2 and TRBJ1-1, with unresolved D. CDR3 length equals 12 residues. Trimming removed 5 bases from V and 3 bases from J, with 7 bases in between. Per the germline V gene, CDR1 is SGHTA and CDR2 is FQGNSA. CDR3 coding DNA: TGTGCCAGCAGCCCAGAATACACTGAAGCTTTCTTT. It yields the protein CASSPEYTEAFF.

V usage is TRBV5-6 and J usage is TRBJ2-1; perhaps TRBD1 as D (5 bases). In germline, CDR1 is SGHDT, CDR2 YYEEEE. V gave up 3 bases and J gave up 4 bases, with 8 bases separating them. This CDR3 is 13 amino acids long. For the CDR3, the DNA is TGTGCCAGCAGCTCCCAGGGTTACAATGAGCAGTTCTTC. It codes for CASSSQGYNEQFF.

Here the CDR3 DNA reads TGCGCCAGCAGCTGGGGACTGAGCTACGAGCAGTACTTC. Its protein is CASSWGLSYEQYF. The gene calls are TRBV5-1 and TRBJ2-7; the D gene is possibly TRBD2 (6 bases). V was pared by 3 bases and J by 3 bases, with 10 bases between. The CDR3 covers 13 residues. Germline CDR1 is SGHRS and CDR2 is YFSETQ.

V usage is TRBV5-1 and J usage is TRBJ2-7, with TRBD2 identical over 7 bases. J was trimmed by 2 bases and V by 4 bases; bases with no gene match: 9. The CDR3 is 15 amino acids. CDR1 is SGHRS, CDR2 YFSETQ, per germline. CDR3 amino acids: CASSPVTGGTYEQYF. The DNA for the CDR3 is TGCGCCAGCAGCCCCGTGACGGGAGGAACCTACGAGCAGTACTTC.

The V and J genes are TRBV10-3 and TRBJ1-4, with TRBD1 matching 7 bases. V lost 10 bases to trimming and J lost 6 bases; unmatched junction nucleotides: 8. The germline V gene encodes CDR1 ENHRY and CDR2 SYGVKD. There are 13 residues in the CDR3. For the CDR3, the DNA is TGTGCCACAAAAACAGGGGTTGATGAAAAACTGTTTTTT. Translated: CATKTGVDEKLFF.

CDR3 residues: CSARTSEYEQYF. The CDR3 coding sequence is TGCAGCGCTAGGACTAGTGAGTACGAGCAGTACTTC. The J gene is TRBJ2-7, the V gene TRBV29-1, with 7 bases identical to TRBD2. CDR1 SQVTM and CDR2 ANQGSEA come from the germline V gene. With V trimmed by 7 bases and J by 4 bases, 7 bases remained unmatched. The CDR3 is 12 amino acids.

The chain joins TRBV27 to TRBJ2-1; 8 bases fit TRBD2. The CDR3 covers 14 residues. Per the germline V gene, CDR1 is MNHEY and CDR2 is SMNVEV (reference sequence). Unmatched junction bases numbered 11, after V lost 8 bases and J lost 8 bases. For the CDR3, the DNA is TGTGCCAGCCTGGGGACTAGGTGGGGCGATGAGCAGTTCTTC. Translated, it gives CASLGTRWGDEQFF.

This clone was found once. The chain employs TRBV5-5 and TRBJ1-2; 12 positions agree with TRBD1. The CDR3 extends over 16 amino acids. The J segment lost 6 bases and the V segment lost 3 bases, leaving 9 bases of the junction unmatched. Germline assignment: CDR1 SGHKS and CDR2 YYEKEE (reference sequence). CDR3 loop: CASSSPGTGGIDGYTF. The CDR3 DNA follows: TGTGCCAGCAGCTCCCCCGGGACAGGGGGCATAGATGGCTACACCTTC.

V usage is TRBV19 and J usage is TRBJ2-4; maybe TRBD2 (6 bases). The CDR3 loop spans 17 amino acids. Trimming shortened V by 2 bases and J by 0 bases, and 14 bases separated the two germline ends. The germline gives CDR1 LNHDA, CDR2 SQIVND (reference sequence). CDR3 in amino acids: CASSIFGRDIAKNIQYF. The CDR3 DNA reads TGTGCCAGTAGTATATTCGGGAGAGATATAGCCAAAAACATTCAGTACTTC.

The chain carries TRBV19 and TRBJ2-5; D is possibly TRBD2 (6 bases). Germline-derived CDR1 and CDR2 are LNHDA and SQIVND (reference sequence). The CDR3 loop spans 15 amino acids. V dropped 8 bases and J dropped 4 bases, with 20 bases sitting between them. The CDR3, as DNA: TGTGCCAGTGAAGGGGTGGGAGGTACCGGAGAGACCCAGTACTTC. This sequence encodes CASEGVGGTGETQYF.